This T cell receptor (beta chain) was retrieved from a study of shared clonotypes between healthy human individuals. The study, taken as a whole, reports: Represented genetic and exposure-history diversity was restricted by having few donors.

It was across several immunoSEQ plates that each subset's genomic DNA was evenly split. Here immunoSEQ multiplex PCR was the method, and the copy in TCRdb shows in-frame clones only, minus some. The table lists 2 million to 2.5 million clones, 90% to 95% of them singletons, with about 0.39% in the top ten. As concerns this clone: The antigen is unknown.

The length of the CDR3 is 16 residues. The sequencing sample was made of naive CD4+ T cells from PBMCs. The subset was: CD45RA+ positively selected. This chain links TRBV21-1 with TRBJ2-7; the tabulated D call, TRBD2, remains unverified against the DNA. TRBV21-1 constitutes a pseudogene. The source is a man aged 18 to 29 in good health. Some clones in this sample may be carry-over from other donors' samples. CDR3 sequence reads: CASSKRRASGTVEQYF. DNA for the CDR3: TGTGCCAGCAGCAAACGAAGGGCTAGCGGGACTGTCGAGCAGTACTTC.